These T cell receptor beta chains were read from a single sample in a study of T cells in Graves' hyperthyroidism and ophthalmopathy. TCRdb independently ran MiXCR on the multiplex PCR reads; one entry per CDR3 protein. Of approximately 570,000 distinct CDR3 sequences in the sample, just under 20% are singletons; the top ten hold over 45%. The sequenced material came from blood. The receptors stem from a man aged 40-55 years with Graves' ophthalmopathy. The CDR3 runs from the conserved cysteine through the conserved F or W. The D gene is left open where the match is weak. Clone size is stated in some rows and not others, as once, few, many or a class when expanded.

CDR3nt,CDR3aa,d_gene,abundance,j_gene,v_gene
TGTGCCAGCAGCTTAAACCCCAGCGGGGAGCTGTTTTTT,CASSLNPSGELFF,.,.,TRBJ2-2,TRBV7-3
TGTGCCAGCAGCCCACGGGACACCAAGACCCAGTACTTC,CASSPRDTKTQYF,.,many,TRBJ2-5,TRBV3-1
TGTGCCAGCAGCTTCACCCCCTTATTGCGGGGCTACGAGCAGTACTTC,CASSFTPLLRGYEQYF,.,many,TRBJ2-7,TRBV7-9
TGTGCCAGCAGTTCACCCATCAGGGCCTACGAGCAGTACTTC,CASSSPIRAYEQYF,.,few,TRBJ2-7,TRBV6-2/TRBV6-3
TGTGCCAGTAAGGTTGATGGGACAGGGAGTCGGTCAAATCAGCCCCAGCATTTT,CASKVDGTGSRSNQPQHF,TRBD1,.,TRBJ1-5,TRBV19
TGCAGCACCTTAGGCGGGAGGGGGTCCTACAATGAGCAGTTCTTC,CSTLGGRGSYNEQFF,TRBD2,.,TRBJ2-1,TRBV20-1
TGTGCCAGCAGTTTTGGGAATGAGCAGTTCTTC,CASSFGNEQFF,.,many,TRBJ2-1,TRBV12-3/TRBV12-4
TGTGCCAGCAGTTTAGATCGGGAGCGGGACATCCAGCCCCAGCATTTT,CASSLDRERDIQPQHF,.,.,TRBJ1-5,TRBV28
TGTGCCAGCAGTTGGACCCCGGGACTAGCGGGGGGAAGATCCTACAATGAGCAGTTCTTC,CASSWTPGLAGGRSYNEQFF,TRBD2,many,TRBJ2-1,TRBV11-2
TGTGCCAGCAGTGAAAGGGGGGACTACGAGCAGTACTTC,CASSERGDYEQYF,.,.,TRBJ2-7,TRBV6-1
TGTGCCAGCAGTATCCCAACCCGCGCGAACACCGGGGAGCTGTTTTTT,CASSIPTRANTGELFF,.,few,TRBJ2-2,TRBV27
TGCGCCAGCAGCCAAGGCGGGGAGCTGTTTTTT,CASSQGGELFF,.,.,TRBJ2-2,TRBV4-1
TGTGCCAGCAGCTCCCGGGATTTAACCATATATTTT,CASSSRDLTIYF,.,few,TRBJ1-3,TRBV13
TGTGCCAGCAGCTTAGCGACTAGCGGTAACACCGGGGAGCTGTTTTTT,CASSLATSGNTGELFF,TRBD2,.,TRBJ2-2,TRBV7-3
TGCAGTGCGCAGGGACTAGCGGGAGAACGAGAGCAGTTCTTC,CSAQGLAGEREQFF,TRBD2,.,TRBJ2-1,TRBV20-1
TGCAACCAGGGGTCCCACGAGCAGTACTTC,CNQGSHEQYF,.,.,TRBJ2-7,TRBV20-1
TGTGCCAGCAGCCAAGACGGAACCTACGAGCAGTACTTC,CASSQDGTYEQYF,.,many,TRBJ2-7,TRBV3-1
TGTGCCAGCTCACCAGAGGGGGGAAGCTCCTATAATTCACCCCTCCACTTT,CASSPEGGSSYNSPLHF,.,.,TRBJ1-6,TRBV18
TGTGCCAGCTCATTACGGGAGACGGATACGCAGTATTTT,CASSLRETDTQYF,.,many,TRBJ2-3,TRBV18
TGCAGTGCTAGACCCACTAGCGGGAGTATAGATACGCAGTATTTT,CSARPTSGSIDTQYF,TRBD2,.,TRBJ2-3,TRBV20-1
TGTGCCAGCAGAAAAGCGGGAGGGCCCACCGGGGAGCTGTTTTTT,CASRKAGGPTGELFF,TRBD2,few,TRBJ2-2,TRBV6-1
TGTGCCAGCAGCTTAAGGATTACGAATGAAAAACTGTTTTTT,CASSLRITNEKLFF,.,.,TRBJ1-4,TRBV5-6
TGTGCCAGTAGTATAGCGAGGAGAAGCACAGATACGCAGTATTTT,CASSIARRSTDTQYF,.,.,TRBJ2-3,TRBV19
TGTGCCAGCAGCCAAGTTGGGGGGGCAGAGTTCTTC,CASSQVGGAEFF,.,few,TRBJ2-1,TRBV3-1
TGTGCCAGCAGTGACTTGGAGACCGCCGGGGAGCTGTTTTTT,CASSDLETAGELFF,.,.,TRBJ2-2,TRBV6-1
TGCAGTGCTTTGGTAGCGGCGAACACCGGGGAGCTGTTTTTT,CSALVAANTGELFF,.,.,TRBJ2-2,TRBV20-1
TGTGCCAGCAGTTCGCCGACTCTTGGTCCGTGGGAAGCTTTCTTT,CASSSPTLGPWEAFF,.,many,TRBJ1-1,TRBV28
TGTGCCAGCAGAACTACACGCTACGAGCAGTACTTC,CASRTTRYEQYF,.,few,TRBJ2-7,TRBV6-1
TGTGCCAGCAGTGAGGGGACCTATATCCGGGGTGAGCAGTACTTC,CASSEGTYIRGEQYF,.,few,TRBJ2-7,TRBV2
TGTGCCAGCAGTTTCGGGGCGCGGACGCCTCGGCAGTATTTT,CASSFGARTPRQYF,.,many,TRBJ2-3,TRBV12-3/TRBV12-4
TGCAGTGCTAGAGCCTACACTGACAGACAAGAGACCCAGTACTTC,CSARAYTDRQETQYF,.,many,TRBJ2-5,TRBV20-1
TGTGCCAGCAGGGGGACTAGCCCTCGGAATGAGCAGTTCTTC,CASRGTSPRNEQFF,TRBD2,many,TRBJ2-1,TRBV2
TGCAGTGCTGAAGAGGGAAACATTCAGTACTTC,CSAEEGNIQYF,.,.,TRBJ2-4,TRBV20-1